This TCR beta chain was sequenced during a study of OX40 agonist ivuxolimab in advanced cancers. At the level of the study: A history of anti-PD-1, anti-PD-L1 or anti-CTLA-4 therapy was acceptable, and approximately 41% had some.

Study findings and constraints: Mean expanded clone counts were higher in CD8+ than CD4+ T cells. Also present in some nonresponders was a low level of normalized T-cell clonal expansion. Antigen targets of the expanded peripheral T cells went undetermined.

For this clone: Its matching antigen is unknown.

The table came from immunoSEQ multiplex PCR; TCRdb's copy has only in-frame clones and leaves some out. The sample contains roughly 150,000 clones, 90% to 95% of which appear only once. The sequence came from an adult with an advanced solid tumor such as melanoma, head and neck, liver or kidney cancer. The specimen comprised CD4+ or CD8+ T cells sorted from blood, sampled in a trial of the OX40 agonist ivuxolimab.

The CDR3 protein is CASQGPWSGTDTQYF. In DNA, the CDR3 is TGTGCCAGCCAAGGTCCATGGTCAGGCACAGATACGCAGTATTTT. The chain carries TRBV27 and TRBJ2-3; D is unresolved. Germline CDR1 MNHEY, CDR2 SMNVEV (reference sequence). The length of the CDR3 is 15 residues. The ends were cut back, 8 bases at V and 1 base at J, with 16 bases in the middle.